The 21 T cell receptor beta chains below all came from one sample that was sequenced in a study of blood T cell repertoires in COVID-19. TCRdb's table, derived via immunoSEQ multiplex PCR, lists solely in-frame clones and lacks some. The data hold about 150,000 clones, with roughly 78% observed a single time. What was sequenced was peripheral blood. These receptors originate from a human donor with acute or convalescent COVID-19. The donor label of this sample is uncertain.

This chain joins TRBV3-1 (or the pseudogene TRBV3-2) and TRBJ1-4; D possibly corresponds to TRBD1 (6 bases). The germline V gene encodes CDR1 LGHDT and CDR2 YNNKEL (reference sequence). The CDR3 totals 15 residues. V gave up 1 base and J gave up 7 bases, with 13 bases separating them. Written as DNA, the CDR3 is TGTGCCAGCAGCCAAGCAGCGGGGGGGGCTGAAAAACTGTTTTTT. Translation gives CASSQAAGGAEKLFF.

This chain uses TRBV6-5 with TRBJ2-7; 7 nucleotides line up with TRBD2. The CDR3 covers 13 residues. V gave up 2 bases and J gave up 5 bases; unmatched junction bases: 3. Germline-derived CDR1 and CDR2 are MNHEY and SVGAGI. CDR3 loop: CASSYAGRDEQYF. Written as DNA, the CDR3 is TGTGCCAGCAGTTACGCTGGGAGGGACGAGCAGTACTTC.

The chain is built from TRBV5-6 and TRBJ1-6; TRBD1 matches at 10 bases. The germline V gene has CDR1 SGHDT and CDR2 YYEEEE. Trimming took 4 bases from V and 10 from J; bases not matched to a gene: 5. The CDR3 has 14 residues. The CDR3 bases are TGTGCCAGCAGCCTCGGGACAGGGGACTCACCCCTCCACTTT. Amino acids: CASSLGTGDSPLHF.

In regard to this clone: The same CDR3 arises from other DNA sequences in this sample as well. This chain links TRBV3-1 (or the pseudogene TRBV3-2) with TRBJ1-2; a possible D gene is TRBD1 (5 bases). The CDR3 runs to 12 residues. V lost 1 base and J lost 8, with 8 bases in between. From germline, CDR1 is LGHDT and CDR2 YNNKEL (reference sequence). CDR3 DNA sequence: TGTGCCAGCAGCCAAGGGGGCAGAGGCTACACCTTC. It encodes CASSQGGRGYTF.

This rearrangement joins TRBV7-6 to TRBJ2-5; D possibly corresponds to TRBD2 (5 bases). This CDR3 comprises 16 residues. The germline V gene encodes CDR1 SGHVS and CDR2 FNYEAQ. Trimming pared 3 bases from V and 4 bases from J, leaving 18 bases between. The CDR3 DNA sequence: TGTGCCAGCAGCTTCAGTCGGGGTGCTTTGCGAGAGACCCAGTACTTC. Translating gives CASSFSRGALRETQYF.

The chain uses TRBV13 and TRBJ1-2; D ambiguous. The V and J ends lost 2 bases and 5 bases respectively, with 9 bases between them. The germline CDR1 and CDR2 sequences are PRHDT and FYEKMQ (reference sequence). The CDR3 totals 13 residues. CDR3 bases: TGTGCCAGCAGCTTACAGGTTGGATATGGCTACACCTTC. It codes for CASSLQVGYGYTF.

The chain combines TRBV19 with TRBJ1-4, with D perhaps matching TRBD1 (5 bases). CDR1 is LNHDA and CDR2 is SQIVND in the germline V gene (reference sequence). The length of the CDR3 is 15 residues. Trimming stripped 3 bases from V and 3 bases from J, with 11 bases between. The CDR3 reads CASSIWGRSNEKLFF. DNA of the CDR3: TGTGCCAGTAGTATTTGGGGCCGATCTAATGAAAAACTGTTTTTT.

The chain joins TRBV5-1 to TRBJ1-5, with TRBD1 matching 11 bases. There are 16 residues in the CDR3. With V trimmed by 4 bases and J by 6 bases, 9 bases remained unmatched. Germline CDR1 and CDR2: SGHRS and YFSETQ. This CDR3 reads CASSISGTGGGQPQHF. CDR3 coding DNA: TGCGCCAGCAGCATTTCCGGGACAGGGGGAGGTCAGCCCCAGCATTTT.

The chain employs TRBV7-8 and TRBJ2-7; TRBD2 aligns across 11 bases. The CDR3 is made up of 15 amino acids. Trimming at V came to 5 bases and at J to 0 bases, leaving 3 bases not matched to a gene. Germline V CDR1 and CDR2: SGHVS, FQNEAQ. The CDR3 nucleotides read TGTGCCAGCAGCCCTACTAGCGGGAGCTCCTACGAGCAGTACTTC. This gives the protein CASSPTSGSSYEQYF.

V gene TRBV7-2 combines with J gene TRBJ1-6, with D perhaps matching TRBD1 (5 bases). The CDR3 runs to 16 residues. The germline gives CDR1 SGHTA, CDR2 FQGNSA. V was cut by 4 bases and J by 0 bases, with 10 bases left in between. CDR3 region: CASSSGTYSYNSPLHF. The DNA for the CDR3 is TGTGCCAGCAGCTCAGGGACTTACTCCTATAATTCACCCCTCCACTTT.

This clone has a handful of counts. The V call is TRBV7-2, the J call TRBJ1-2; tentatively, D is TRBD1 (6 bases). The ends were cut back, 2 bases at V and 8 bases at J, with 21 bases in the middle. CDR3 length: 16 residues. Germline values: CDR1 SGHTA, CDR2 FQGNSA. The CDR3 DNA is TGTGCCAGCAGCTTATACGGTGCAGGGGCGTCAGGGGGCTACACCTTC. Its protein product is CASSLYGAGASGGYTF. The complete variable domain, with remaining parts taken from reference TRBV7-2 and TRBJ1-2, reads GAGVSQSPSNKVTEKGKDVELRCDPISGHTALYWYRQSLGQGLEFLIYFQGNSAPDKSGLPSDRFSAERTGGSVSTLTIQRTQQEDSAVYLCASSLYGAGASGGYTFGSGTRLTVV.

In this sample, this clone turned up once. The sample holds other DNA sequences that translate to the same CDR3. The chain employs TRBV5-1 and TRBJ2-7; 9 nucleotides align to TRBD1. Trimming cost V 4 bases and J 2 bases; bases outside gene matches: 4. CDR1 SGHRS and CDR2 YFSETQ come from the germline V gene. This CDR3 region has 14 residues. For the CDR3, the DNA is TGCGCCAGCAGCGCGGGACAGGGTCCCTACGAGCAGTACTTC. This codes for CASSAGQGPYEQYF.

This rearrangement joins TRBV7-2 to TRBJ2-1; 13 bases are a match to TRBD2. Germline V gene data show CDR1 as SGHTA and CDR2 as FQGNSA. The V and J ends lost 1 base and 8 bases, in that order; junction bases with no gene match: 8. The CDR3 is 17 residues long. The CDR3 loop is CASSLGTSGGWVDEQFF. The DNA for the CDR3 is TGTGCCAGCAGCTTAGGGACTAGCGGGGGTTGGGTCGATGAGCAGTTCTTC.

This chain links TRBV12-3 or TRBV12-4 with TRBJ1-1; 9 bases are shared with TRBD1. V lost 3 bases and J lost 8; bases outside the gene matches: 4. The length of the CDR3 is 13 residues. The CDR3 sequence: CASSFPTGGEAFF. The CDR3 DNA is TGTGCCAGCAGTTTTCCGACAGGGGGGGAAGCTTTCTTT.

Remarks on this clone: Other DNA sequences in the sample encode the same CDR3. This chain connects TRBV5-1 to TRBJ1-1; D unclear. The CDR3 contains 14 residues. Trimming removed 0 bases from V and 0 bases from J, with 6 bases in between. Germline lookup yields CDR1 SGHRS and CDR2 YFSETQ. CDR3 DNA sequence: TGCGCCAGCAGCTTGGGCACAGTGAACACTGAAGCTTTCTTT. Protein sequence: CASSLGTVNTEAFF.

V usage is TRBV5-8 and J usage is TRBJ2-4; D perhaps matches TRBD1 (5 bases). Germline loops: CDR1 SGHTS, CDR2 YDEGEE. V gave up 4 bases and J gave up 4 bases, with 15 bases separating them. The CDR3 has 15 amino acids. CDR3 bases: TGTGCCAGCAGCCCGTGGGGCAGTGGGAAAAACATTCAGTACTTC. Its protein is CASSPWGSGKNIQYF.

V is TRBV7-2 and J is TRBJ2-1; 9 nucleotides agree with TRBD1. V dropped 5 bases and J dropped 0; count of bases not matched to a gene: 5. The CDR3 covers 16 residues. Germline loops: CDR1 SGHTA, CDR2 FQGNSA. The CDR3 is CASSLRQGGSYNEQFF. As DNA, the CDR3 is TGTGCCAGCAGCCTAAGACAGGGGGGCTCCTACAATGAGCAGTTCTTC.

The chain combines TRBV5-5 with TRBJ1-2; 11 nucleotides match TRBD1. V was clipped by 2 bases and J by 2 bases; unmatched bases: 5. The CDR3 loop spans 16 amino acids. Germline CDR1 is SGHKS and CDR2 is YYEKEE (reference sequence). The CDR3: CASSLVWTGGNYGYTF. CDR3 DNA: TGTGCCAGCAGCTTAGTTTGGACAGGGGGCAACTATGGCTACACCTTC.

The V and J genes are TRBV6-5 and TRBJ1-4; a possible D gene is TRBD1 (6 bases). V was pared by 4 bases and J by 4 bases, with 16 bases between. CDR1 is MNHEY and CDR2 is SVGAGI in the germline V gene. The CDR3 totals 16 residues. The CDR3 sequence is CASSSPGGRGNEKLFF. The CDR3 DNA follows: TGTGCCAGCAGTTCCCCGGGGGGGCGAGGTAATGAAAAACTGTTTTTT.

The V gene is TRBV20-1, the J gene TRBJ2-7, with 10 bases matching TRBD2. This CDR3 contains 15 residues. The germline gives CDR1 DFQATT, CDR2 SNEGSKA (reference sequence). Trimming at V came to 3 bases and at J to 0 bases, leaving 5 bases not matched to a gene. DNA of the CDR3: TGCAGTGCTAGTCCTAGCGGGGGACTCTCCTACGAGCAGTACTTC. The encoded protein is CSASPSGGLSYEQYF.

This clone was recorded a few times. V usage is TRBV2 and J usage is TRBJ1-5, with 7 bases fitting TRBD1. Germline V gene lookup returns CDR1 SNHLY and CDR2 FYNNEI. CDR3 length: 14 amino acids. Losses at the gene ends were 7 bases for V and 3 bases for J; bases not matched to a gene: 6. DNA for the CDR3: TGTGCCAGCACCCTGGGACAGCCCAATCAGCCCCAGCATTTT. Its translation: CASTLGQPNQPQHF.